Sequencing of this TCR beta chain was carried out in a study of CXCR3-negative and CXCR3-positive naive CD8 T cells. Findings of the study overall: Diversity proved comparably high across both naive subsets and much lower in memory CD8+ cells. For the naive subsets, surface CD5 was similar, and TCR strength was inferred from TRB CDR3 properties.

Cells classed as naive CD8+ T cells were CD45RO-CCR7+CD27+CD95-. Libraries of TRB cDNA were made by 5' RACE and carried UMIs. TCRdb reworked the 5' RACE reads into one entry per CDR3 protein, no DNA. Its table lists 75,000 to 95,000 distinct CDR3 sequences. Concerning this clonotype itself: No antigen is known for it.

This CDR3 comprises 17 residues. Germline CDR1 SGDLS, CDR2 YYNGEE. Sequenced: naive CXCR3- CD8+ T cells from blood. Subset: CD45RO-CCR7+CD27+CD95- naive CD8+ T cells lacking CXCR3 (TNR3-). The TCR comes from a human donor in good health. Some clones in this sample may be carry-over from other donors' samples. The rearrangement joins TRBV9 to TRBJ2-1; TCRdb's D call, TRBD1, is unchecked because there is no DNA. The CDR3 protein is CASSVGTGVSYYNEQFF.